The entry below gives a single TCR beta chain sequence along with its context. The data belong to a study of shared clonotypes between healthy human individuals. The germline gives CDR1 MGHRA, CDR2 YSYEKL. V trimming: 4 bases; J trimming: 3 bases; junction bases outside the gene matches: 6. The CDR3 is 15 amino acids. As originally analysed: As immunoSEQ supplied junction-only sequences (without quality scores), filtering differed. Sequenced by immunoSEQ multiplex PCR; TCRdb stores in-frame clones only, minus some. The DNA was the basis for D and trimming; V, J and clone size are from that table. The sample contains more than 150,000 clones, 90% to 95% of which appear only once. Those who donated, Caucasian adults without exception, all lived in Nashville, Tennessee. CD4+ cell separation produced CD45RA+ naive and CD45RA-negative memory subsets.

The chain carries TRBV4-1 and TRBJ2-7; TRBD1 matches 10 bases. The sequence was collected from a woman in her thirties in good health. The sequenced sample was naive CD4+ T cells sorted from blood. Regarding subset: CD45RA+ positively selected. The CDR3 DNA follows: TGCGCCAGCAGCCCGGGACAGGGGCCCGGCTACGAGCAGTACTTC. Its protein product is CASSPGQGPGYEQYF.